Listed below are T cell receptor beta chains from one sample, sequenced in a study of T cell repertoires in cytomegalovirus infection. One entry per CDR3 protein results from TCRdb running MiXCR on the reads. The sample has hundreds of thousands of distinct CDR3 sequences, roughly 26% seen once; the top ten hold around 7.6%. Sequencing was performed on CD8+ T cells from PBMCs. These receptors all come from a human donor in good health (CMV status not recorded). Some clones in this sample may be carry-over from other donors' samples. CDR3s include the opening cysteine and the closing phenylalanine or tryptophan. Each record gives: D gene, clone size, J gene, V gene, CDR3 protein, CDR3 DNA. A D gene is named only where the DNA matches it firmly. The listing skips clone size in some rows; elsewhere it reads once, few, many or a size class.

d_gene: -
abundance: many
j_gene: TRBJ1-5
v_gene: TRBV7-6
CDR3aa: CASSPVAGTYQPQHF
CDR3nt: TGTGCCAGCAGCCCGGTCGCAGGGACCTATCAGCCCCAGCATTTT

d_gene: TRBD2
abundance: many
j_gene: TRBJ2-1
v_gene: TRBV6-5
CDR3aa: CASSYSGTSPYNEQFF
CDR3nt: TGTGCCAGCAGTTACTCGGGGACTAGCCCTTACAATGAGCAGTTCTTC

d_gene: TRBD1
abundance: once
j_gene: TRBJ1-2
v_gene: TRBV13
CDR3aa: CASSPPKGQGVTNYGYTF
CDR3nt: TGTGCCAGCAGCCCCCCCAAGGGACAGGGGGTGACTAACTATGGCTACACCTTC

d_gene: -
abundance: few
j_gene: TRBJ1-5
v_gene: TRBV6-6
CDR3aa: CASSYGGDYGGNQPQHF
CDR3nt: TGTGCCAGCAGTTACGGGGGGGATTACGGAGGCAATCAGCCCCAGCATTTT

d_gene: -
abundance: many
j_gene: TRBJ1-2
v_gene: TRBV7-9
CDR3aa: CASSLQLPRHDGYTF
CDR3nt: TGTGCCAGCAGCTTGCAGCTCCCCCGCCATGATGGCTACACCTTC

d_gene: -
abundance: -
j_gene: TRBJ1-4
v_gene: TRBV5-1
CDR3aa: CASSLYGSSSNEKLFF
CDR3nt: TGCGCCAGCAGCTTGTATGGGTCCAGTTCCAATGAAAAACTGTTTTTT

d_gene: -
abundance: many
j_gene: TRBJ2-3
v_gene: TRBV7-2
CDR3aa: CASSTAPGRLYVGTDTQYF
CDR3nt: TGTGCCAGCAGCACCGCTCCGGGACGTTTATATGTTGGCACAGATACGCAGTATTTT

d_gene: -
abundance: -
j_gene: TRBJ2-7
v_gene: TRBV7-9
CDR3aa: CASSTGFSYEQYF
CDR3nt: TGTGCCAGCAGCACGGGGTTTTCCTACGAGCAGTACTTC

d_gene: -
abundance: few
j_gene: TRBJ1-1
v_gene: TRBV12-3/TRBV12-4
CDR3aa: CASSLVSTGLPGEENTEAFF
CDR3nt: TGTGCCAGCAGTTTAGTAAGTACAGGACTACCGGGGGAAGAGAACACTGAAGCTTTCTTT

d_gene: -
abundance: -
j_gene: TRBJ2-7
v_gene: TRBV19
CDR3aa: CASSIVWGNEQYF
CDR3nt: TGTGCCAGTAGTATAGTGTGGGGTAACGAGCAGTACTTC

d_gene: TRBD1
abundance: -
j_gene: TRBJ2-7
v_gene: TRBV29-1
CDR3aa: CSVWGRDRGSYEQYF
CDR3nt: TGCAGCGTTTGGGGCCGGGACAGGGGCTCCTACGAGCAGTACTTC

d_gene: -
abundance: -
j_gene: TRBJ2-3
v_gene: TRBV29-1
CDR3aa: CSVPGIMGTDTQYF
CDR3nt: TGCAGCGTGCCCGGGATCATGGGCACAGATACGCAGTATTTT

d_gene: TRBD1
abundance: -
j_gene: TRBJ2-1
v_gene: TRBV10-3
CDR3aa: CAISDGDRGAEQFF
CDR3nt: TGTGCCATCAGTGATGGGGACAGGGGGGCTGAGCAGTTCTTC

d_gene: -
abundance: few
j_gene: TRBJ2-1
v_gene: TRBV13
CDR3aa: CASSLGTREYNEQFF
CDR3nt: TGTGCCAGCAGCTTAGGGACACGGGAGTACAATGAGCAGTTCTTC

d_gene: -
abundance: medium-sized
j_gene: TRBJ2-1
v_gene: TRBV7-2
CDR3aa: CASSWGSLNEQFF
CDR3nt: TGTGCCAGCAGCTGGGGGTCCCTCAATGAGCAGTTCTTC

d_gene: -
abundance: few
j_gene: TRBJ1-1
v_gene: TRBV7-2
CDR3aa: CASSLKEVLNTEAFF
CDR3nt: TGTGCCAGCAGCTTAAAGGAGGTATTGAACACTGAAGCTTTCTTT

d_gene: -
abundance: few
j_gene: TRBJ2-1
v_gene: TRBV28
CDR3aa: CASSLGETEVDEQFF
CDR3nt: TGTGCCAGCAGTTTGGGGGAGACAGAGGTCGATGAGCAGTTCTTC

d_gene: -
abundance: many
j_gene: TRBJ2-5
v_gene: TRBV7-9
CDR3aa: CASSSRHQETQYF
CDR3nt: TGTGCCAGCAGCTCAAGACACCAAGAGACCCAGTACTTC

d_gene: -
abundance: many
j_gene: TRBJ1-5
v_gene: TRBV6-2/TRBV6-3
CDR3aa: CASSYPSVGNQPQHF
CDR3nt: TGTGCCAGCAGTTACCCGTCGGTTGGCAATCAGCCCCAGCATTTT

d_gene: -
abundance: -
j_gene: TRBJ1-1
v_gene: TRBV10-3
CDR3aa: CAISEAAGGRTEAFF
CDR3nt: TGTGCCATCAGTGAAGCGGCGGGGGGGCGCACTGAAGCTTTCTTT

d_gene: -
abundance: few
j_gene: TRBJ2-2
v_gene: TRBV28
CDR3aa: CASSLLRGVTGELFF
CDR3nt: TGTGCCAGCAGTTTATTGAGGGGGGTCACCGGGGAGCTGTTTTTT

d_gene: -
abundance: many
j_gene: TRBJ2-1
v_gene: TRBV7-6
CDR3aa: CASSPPGVLEQFF
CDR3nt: TGTGCCAGCAGCCCCCCCGGGGTTCTTGAGCAGTTCTTC

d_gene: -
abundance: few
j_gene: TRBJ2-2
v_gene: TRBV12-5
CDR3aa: CASGSPDTGELFF
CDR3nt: TGTGCTAGTGGTTCCCCTGACACCGGGGAGCTGTTTTTT

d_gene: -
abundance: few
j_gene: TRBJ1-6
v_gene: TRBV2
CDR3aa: CASSEPGTASSPLHF
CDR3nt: TGTGCCAGCAGTGAGCCCGGGACTGCAAGTTCACCCCTCCACTTT

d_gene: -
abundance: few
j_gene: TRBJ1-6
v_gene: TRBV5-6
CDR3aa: CASSLGRPQTPLHF
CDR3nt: TGTGCCAGCAGCTTGGGACGACCGCAAACACCCCTCCACTTT

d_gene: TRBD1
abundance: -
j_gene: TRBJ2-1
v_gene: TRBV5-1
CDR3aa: CASSADRGTLYNEQFF
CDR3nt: TGCGCCAGCAGCGCCGACAGGGGGACTCTCTACAATGAGCAGTTCTTC

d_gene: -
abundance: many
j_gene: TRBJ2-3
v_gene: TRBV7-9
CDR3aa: CASSSAETDTQYF
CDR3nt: TGTGCCAGCAGCTCAGCAGAAACAGATACGCAGTATTTT

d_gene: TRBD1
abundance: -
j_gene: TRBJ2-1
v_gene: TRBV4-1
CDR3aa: CASSPVTGDNEQFF
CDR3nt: TGCGCCAGCAGCCCCGTAACAGGGGACAATGAGCAGTTCTTC

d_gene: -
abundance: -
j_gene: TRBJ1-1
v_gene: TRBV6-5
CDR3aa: CASSYSQGWGTEAFF
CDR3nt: TGTGCCAGCAGTTACTCTCAGGGATGGGGCACTGAAGCTTTCTTT

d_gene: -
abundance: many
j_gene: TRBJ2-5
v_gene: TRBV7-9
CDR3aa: CASSGEVTQETQYF
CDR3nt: TGTGCCAGCAGCGGTGAGGTGACCCAAGAGACCCAGTACTTC

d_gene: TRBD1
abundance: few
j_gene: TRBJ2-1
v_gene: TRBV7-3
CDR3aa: CASSYRDSDEQFF
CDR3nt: TGTGCCAGCAGCTACCGGGACAGTGATGAGCAGTTCTTC

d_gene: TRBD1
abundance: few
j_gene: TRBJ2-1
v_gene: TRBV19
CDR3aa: CASTRGQTNPNEQFF
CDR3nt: TGTGCCAGTACCAGGGGACAGACTAACCCCAATGAGCAGTTCTTC

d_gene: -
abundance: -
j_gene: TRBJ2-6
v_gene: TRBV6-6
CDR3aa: CASSYSSGVSSGTNVLTF
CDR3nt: TGTGCCAGCAGTTACTCGTCAGGGGTGAGCTCTGGGACCAACGTCCTGACTTTC

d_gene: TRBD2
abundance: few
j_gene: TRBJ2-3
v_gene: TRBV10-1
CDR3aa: CASSLGLAGGPSGTDTQYF
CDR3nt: TGCGCCAGCAGTTTGGGGCTAGCGGGGGGCCCGAGTGGCACAGATACGCAGTATTTT

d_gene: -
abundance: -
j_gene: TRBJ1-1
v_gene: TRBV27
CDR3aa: CASSRGSMTYLREAFF
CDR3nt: TGTGCCAGCAGCCGAGGGTCCATGACATACTTGAGAGAAGCTTTCTTT

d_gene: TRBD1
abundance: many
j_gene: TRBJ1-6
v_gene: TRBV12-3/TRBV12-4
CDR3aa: CASSLGQGSSPLHF
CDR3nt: TGTGCCAGCAGTTTGGGACAGGGTAGTTCACCCCTCCACTTT

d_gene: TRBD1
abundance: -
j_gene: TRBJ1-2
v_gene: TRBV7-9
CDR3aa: CASSSSAGTGRNYGYTF
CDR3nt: TGTGCCAGCAGTTCCTCCGCGGGGACAGGGAGGAACTATGGCTACACCTTC

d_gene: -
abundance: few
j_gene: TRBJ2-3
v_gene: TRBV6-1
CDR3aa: CASSAHDLTSTDTQYF
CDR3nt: TGTGCCAGCAGCGCTCACGACTTGACTAGCACAGATACGCAGTATTTT

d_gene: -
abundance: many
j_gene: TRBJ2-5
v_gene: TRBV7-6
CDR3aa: CASSSRALRETQYF
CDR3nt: TGTGCCAGCAGCTCCCGGGCCCTCCGAGAGACCCAGTACTTC

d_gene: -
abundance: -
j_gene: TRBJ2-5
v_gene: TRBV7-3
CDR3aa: CASSPRGGVEETQYF
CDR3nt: TGTGCCAGCAGCCCCCGCGGAGGGGTAGAGGAGACCCAGTACTTC

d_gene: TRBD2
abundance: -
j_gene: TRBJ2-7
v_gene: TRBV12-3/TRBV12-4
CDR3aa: CASCPGGGTGEQYF
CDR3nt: TGTGCCAGCTGTCCCGGGGGAGGGACGGGCGAGCAGTACTTC

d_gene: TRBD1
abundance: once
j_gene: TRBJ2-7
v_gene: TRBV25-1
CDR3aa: CASSESGTGREQYF
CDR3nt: TGTGCCAGCAGTGAATCCGGGACAGGGCGCGAGCAGTACTTC

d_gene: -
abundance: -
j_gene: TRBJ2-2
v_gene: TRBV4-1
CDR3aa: CASSQDDPWLVGGTGELFF
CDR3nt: TGCGCCAGCAGCCAAGATGATCCGTGGTTGGTTGGTGGGACCGGGGAGCTGTTTTTT

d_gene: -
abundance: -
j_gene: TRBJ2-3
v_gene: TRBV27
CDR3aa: CASSLPGGFSTDTQYF
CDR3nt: TGTGCCAGCAGTTTACCGGGGGGCTTTAGCACAGATACGCAGTATTTT

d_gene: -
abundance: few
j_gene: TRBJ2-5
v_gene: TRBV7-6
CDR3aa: CASSLVTGPETQYF
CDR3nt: TGTGCCAGCAGCCTGGTTACAGGACCAGAGACCCAGTACTTC

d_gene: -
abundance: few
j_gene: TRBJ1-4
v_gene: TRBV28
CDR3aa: CASRNTRTPGVLFF
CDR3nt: TGTGCCAGCAGAAACACCCGGACGCCAGGGGTACTGTTTTTT

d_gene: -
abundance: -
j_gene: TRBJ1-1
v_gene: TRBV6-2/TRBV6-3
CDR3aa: CASSPPYGKWTEAFF
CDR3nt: TGTGCCAGCAGTCCTCCATACGGGAAATGGACTGAAGCTTTCTTT

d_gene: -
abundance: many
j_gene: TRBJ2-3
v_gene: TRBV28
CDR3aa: CASSPDVASTDTQYF
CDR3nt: TGTGCCAGCAGCCCGGACGTAGCTAGCACAGATACGCAGTATTTT

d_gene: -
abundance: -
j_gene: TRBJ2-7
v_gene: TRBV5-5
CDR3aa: CASKGTAAYEQYF
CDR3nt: TGTGCCAGCAAAGGGACGGCTGCTTACGAGCAGTACTTC

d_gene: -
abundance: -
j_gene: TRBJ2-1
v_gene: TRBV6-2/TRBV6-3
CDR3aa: CASSYSAGGGMRDEQFF
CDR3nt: TGTGCCAGCAGTTACTCCGCAGGAGGGGGAATGAGGGATGAGCAGTTCTTC